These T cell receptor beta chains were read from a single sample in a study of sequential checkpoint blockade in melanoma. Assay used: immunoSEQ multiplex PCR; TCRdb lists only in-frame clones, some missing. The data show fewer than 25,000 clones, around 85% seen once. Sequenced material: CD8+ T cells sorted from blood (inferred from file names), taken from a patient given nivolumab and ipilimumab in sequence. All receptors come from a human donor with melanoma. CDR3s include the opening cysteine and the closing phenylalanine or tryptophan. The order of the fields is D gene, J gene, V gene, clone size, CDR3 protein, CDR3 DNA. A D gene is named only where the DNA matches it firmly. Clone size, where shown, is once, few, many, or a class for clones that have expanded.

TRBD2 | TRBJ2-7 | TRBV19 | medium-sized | CASSTNQGLAGSEQYF | TGTGCCAGTAGTACCAACCAGGGACTAGCGGGAAGCGAGCAGTACTTC
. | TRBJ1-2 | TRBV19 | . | CASSPGFYSNYGYTF | TGTGCCAGTTCTCCAGGGTTCTATTCTAACTATGGCTACACCTTC
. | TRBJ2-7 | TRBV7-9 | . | CASSPTVGYEQYF | TGTGCCAGCAGCCCGACAGTAGGCTACGAGCAGTACTTC
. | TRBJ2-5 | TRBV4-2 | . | CASSQDIGGTGRETQYF | TGTGCCAGCAGCCAAGATATAGGGGGAACGGGGCGAGAGACCCAGTACTTC
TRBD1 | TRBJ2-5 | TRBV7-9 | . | CASSLGPRGSFETQYF | TGTGCCAGCAGCTTAGGACCCAGGGGGTCGTTCGAGACCCAGTACTTC
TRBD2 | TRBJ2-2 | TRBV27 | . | CASSPIAGNTGELFF | TGTGCCAGCAGTCCTATAGCGGGGAACACCGGGGAGCTGTTTTTT
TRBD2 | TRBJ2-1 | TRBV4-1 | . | CASSPPVVAGGRNEQFF | TGCGCCAGCAGCCCTCCCGTGGTAGCGGGAGGCAGGAATGAGCAGTTCTTC
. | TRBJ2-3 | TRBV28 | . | CASSFLQGTDTQYF | TGTGCCAGCAGTTTTCTCCAGGGCACAGATACGCAGTATTTT
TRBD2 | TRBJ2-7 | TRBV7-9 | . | CTVASGSVYEQYF | TGTACAGTGGCTAGCGGGAGTGTCTACGAGCAGTACTTC
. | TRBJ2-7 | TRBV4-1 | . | CASSQVAGHFYEQYF | TGCGCCAGCAGCCAAGTCGCAGGGCACTTCTACGAGCAGTACTTC
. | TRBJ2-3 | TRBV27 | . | CASSLSEGHPTQYF | TGTGCCAGCAGTTTATCTGAGGGACACCCTACGCAGTATTTT
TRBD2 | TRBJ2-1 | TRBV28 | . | CASSDGRANDEQFF | TGTGCCAGCAGTGACGGGAGGGCCAATGATGAGCAGTTCTTC
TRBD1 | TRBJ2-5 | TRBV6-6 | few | CASRGTGEVETQYF | TGTGCCAGCAGGGGGACAGGGGAAGTGGAGACCCAGTACTTC
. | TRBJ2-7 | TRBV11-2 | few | CASSPVAATYEQYF | TGTGCCAGCAGCCCCGTCGCGGCCACCTACGAGCAGTACTTC
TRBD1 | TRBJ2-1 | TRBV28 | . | CASSTGTGGYNEQFF | TGTGCCAGCAGCACCGGGACAGGGGGATACAATGAGCAGTTCTTC
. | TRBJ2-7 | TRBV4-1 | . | CASSQPPRSYEQYF | TGCGCCAGCAGCCAGCCCCCACGGTCCTACGAGCAGTACTTC
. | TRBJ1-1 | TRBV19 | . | CASSWGAEAFF | TGTGCCAGTAGTTGGGGCGCCGAAGCTTTCTTT
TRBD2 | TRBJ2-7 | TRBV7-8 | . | CASSLGGGHEQYF | TGTGCCAGCAGCTTAGGCGGGGGGCACGAGCAGTACTTC
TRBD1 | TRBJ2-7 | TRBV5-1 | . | CASSLVFRRDRVSEQYF | TGCGCCAGCAGCTTGGTTTTTAGGAGGGACAGGGTCTCCGAGCAGTACTTC
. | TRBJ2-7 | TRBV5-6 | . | CASSLGGTAYEQYF | TGTGCCAGCAGCTTGGGGGGGACTGCCTACGAGCAGTACTTC
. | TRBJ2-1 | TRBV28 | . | CASSWRRPYEEQFF | TGTGCCAGCAGTTGGAGGAGACCCTATGAGGAGCAGTTCTTC
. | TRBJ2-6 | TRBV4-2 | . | CASSLGTTHLSSSGANVLTF | TGTGCCAGCAGCCTCGGAACAACCCATTTAAGCAGCTCTGGGGCTAACGTCCTGACTTTC
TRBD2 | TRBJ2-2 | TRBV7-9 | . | CASRFSGGLDTGELFF | TGTGCCAGCAGGTTTAGCGGGGGGCTCGACACCGGGGAGCTGTTTTTT
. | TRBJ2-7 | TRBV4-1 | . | CASSHGQSVHEQYF | TGCGCCAGCAGCCACGGACAGTCCGTCCACGAGCAGTACTTC
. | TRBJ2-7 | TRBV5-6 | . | CASSETSLAYEQYF | TGTGCCAGCAGCGAAACTAGCCTAGCCTACGAGCAGTACTTC
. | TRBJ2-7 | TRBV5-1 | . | CASSHARTGTGFEQYF | TGCGCCAGCAGCCATGCGAGGACGGGAACCGGGTTCGAGCAGTACTTC
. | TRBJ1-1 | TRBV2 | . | CASSEALWDIMNTEAFF | TGTGCCAGCAGTGAAGCGCTTTGGGACATTATGAACACTGAAGCTTTCTTT
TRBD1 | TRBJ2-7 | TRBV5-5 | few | CASSSRDRVYEQYF | TGTGCCAGCAGCTCCCGGGACAGGGTCTACGAGCAGTACTTC